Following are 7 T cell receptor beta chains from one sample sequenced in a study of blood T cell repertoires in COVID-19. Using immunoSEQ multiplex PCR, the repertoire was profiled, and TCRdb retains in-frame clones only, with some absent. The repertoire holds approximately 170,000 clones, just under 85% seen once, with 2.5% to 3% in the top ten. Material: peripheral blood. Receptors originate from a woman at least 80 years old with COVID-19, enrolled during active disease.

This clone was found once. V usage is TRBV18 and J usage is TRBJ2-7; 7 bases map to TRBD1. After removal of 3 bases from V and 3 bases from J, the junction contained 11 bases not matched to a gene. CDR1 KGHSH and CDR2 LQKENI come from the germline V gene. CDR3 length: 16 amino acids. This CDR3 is CASSPSTGVRGYEQYF. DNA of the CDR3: TGTGCCAGCTCACCTTCTACAGGGGTAAGGGGCTACGAGCAGTACTTC.

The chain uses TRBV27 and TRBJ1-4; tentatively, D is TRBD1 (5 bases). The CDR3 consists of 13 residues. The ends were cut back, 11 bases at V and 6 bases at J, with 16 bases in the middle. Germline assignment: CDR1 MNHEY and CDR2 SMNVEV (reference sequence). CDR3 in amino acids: CALNPGEDEKLFF. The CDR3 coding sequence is TGTGCCCTAAACCCGGGGGAAGATGAAAAACTGTTTTTT.

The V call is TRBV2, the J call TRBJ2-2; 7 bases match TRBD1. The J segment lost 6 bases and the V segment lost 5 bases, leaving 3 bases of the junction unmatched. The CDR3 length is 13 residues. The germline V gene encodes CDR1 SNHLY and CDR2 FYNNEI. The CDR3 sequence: CASSSQGAGELFF. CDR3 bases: TGTGCCAGCAGTTCTCAGGGGGCCGGGGAGCTGTTTTTT.

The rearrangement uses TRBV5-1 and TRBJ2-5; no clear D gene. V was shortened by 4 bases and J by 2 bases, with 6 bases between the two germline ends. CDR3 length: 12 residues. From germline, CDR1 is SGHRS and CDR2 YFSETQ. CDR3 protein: CASSPTQETQYF. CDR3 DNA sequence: TGCGCCAGCAGCCCCACACAAGAGACCCAGTACTTC.

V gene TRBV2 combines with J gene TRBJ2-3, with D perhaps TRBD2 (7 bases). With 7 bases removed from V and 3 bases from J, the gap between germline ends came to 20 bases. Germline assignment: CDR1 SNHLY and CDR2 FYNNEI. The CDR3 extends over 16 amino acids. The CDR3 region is CASTTGGGGRTDTQYF. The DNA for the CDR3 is TGTGCCAGCACCACGGGTGGGGGGGGGCGAACAGATACGCAGTATTTT.

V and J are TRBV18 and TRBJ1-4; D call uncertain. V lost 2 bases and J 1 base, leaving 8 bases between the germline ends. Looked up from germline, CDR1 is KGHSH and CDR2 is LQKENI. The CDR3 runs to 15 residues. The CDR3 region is CASSPIEGTNEKLFF. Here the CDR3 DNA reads TGTGCCAGCTCACCAATCGAGGGAACTAATGAAAAACTGTTTTTT.

The CDR3 nucleotides read TGTGCCAGCAGGTATCTCAGGGGTAACTATGGCTACACCTTC. Protein product: CASRYLRGNYGYTF. The chain combines TRBV28 with TRBJ1-2; tentative D call: TRBD1 (6 bases). In germline, CDR1 is MDHEN, CDR2 SYDVKM. This CDR3 is 14 amino acids long. Trimming removed 6 bases at V and 1 base at J, with 12 bases between.